The 6 T cell receptor beta chains below were found in one sample sequenced in a study of T cell clones after liver transplantation (dated 2019 in TCRdb). The library was prepared using the immunoSEQ multiplex PCR assay. TCRdb's version of the immuneACCESS table is confined to in-frame rearrangements and falls short of the full clone set. An unresolved V gene accounts for under half of the shortfall where checked; the remainder is of unknown origin. Present in this sample are some 120,000 clones, approximately 90% of which were seen just once. The ten most abundant clones make up around 0.83% of the sample. The sequencing used CD4+ T cells from blood, collected 12 months after liver transplant. The receptor source for this set is a human patient who received a liver transplant. Some T cells may originate with the graft donor following a transplant.

This chain links TRBV27 with TRBJ2-2; 9 bases fit TRBD2. CDR1 is MNHEY, CDR2 SMNVEV, per germline (reference sequence). V was pared by 2 bases and J by 0 bases, with 1 base of the junction left unmatched. The CDR3 length is 16 residues. In nucleotides, the CDR3 is TGTGCCAGCAGTTTAGCTAGCGGGGCGAACACCGGGGAGCTGTTTTTT. As protein: CASSLASGANTGELFF.

The V gene is TRBV5-1, the J gene TRBJ2-7, with TRBD2 as a possible D gene (6 bases). From germline, CDR1 is SGHRS and CDR2 YFSETQ. This CDR3 is 12 amino acids long. The V end lost 2 bases, the J end lost 4 bases, and 7 bases lay between the germline ends. In DNA form, the CDR3 reads TGCGCCAGCAGCTTAAGCGGGTACGAGCAGTACTTC. Residues: CASSLSGYEQYF.

V gene TRBV10-3 combines with J gene TRBJ1-2, with 7 nucleotides matching TRBD1. V lost 0 bases and J lost 8; bases outside the gene matches: 9. The CDR3 spans 15 residues. Germline V gives CDR1 ENHRY, CDR2 SYGVKD. The CDR3 region is CAISESNPRGRGYTF. For the CDR3, the DNA is TGTGCCATCAGTGAGTCGAACCCCAGGGGGAGAGGCTACACCTTC.

This clone was detected only once. The V gene is TRBV2, the J gene TRBJ2-3; D perhaps matches TRBD2 (5 bases). Germline V lookup: CDR1 SNHLY, CDR2 FYNNEI. The germline V and J ends were trimmed by 10 bases and 0 bases, with 14 bases remaining between them. There are 14 residues in the CDR3. In DNA, the CDR3 is TGTGCCACCAGCGGACGGACTAGCACAGATACGCAGTATTTT. It codes for CATSGRTSTDTQYF. Looking up the rest from reference TRBV2 and TRBJ2-3 gives the full variable domain: EPEVTQTPSHQVTQMGQEVILRCVPISNHLYFYWYRQILGQKVEFLVSFYNNEISEKSEIFDDQFSVERPDGSNFTLKIRSTKLEDSAMYFCATSGRTSTDTQYFGPGTRLTVL.

This clone has just a few counts. The chain employs TRBV9 and TRBJ1-3; possible D gene TRBD1, 5 bases. Trimming took off 3 bases at V and 3 bases at J, with 13 bases between the two ends. CDR1 and CDR2 from the germline V gene are SGDLS and YYNGEE. The CDR3 extends over 15 amino acids. CDR3 amino acids: CASSALVGVGNTIYF. Here the CDR3 DNA reads TGTGCCAGCAGCGCCCTGGTAGGGGTTGGAAACACCATATATTTT.

The CDR3 loop reads CASSLAATGGYEQYF. CDR3 DNA sequence: TGTGCCAGCAGCTTAGCGGCGACAGGAGGCTACGAGCAGTACTTC. This chain uses TRBV7-6 with TRBJ2-7, with D possibly being TRBD1 (6 bases). Deletions cut 0 bases from V and 3 bases from J, with 12 bases between. CDR3 size: 15 residues. Germline V CDR1 and CDR2: SGHVS, FNYEAQ.